This T cell receptor (beta chain) originates from a study of shared clonotypes between healthy human individuals. At the level of the study: Per donor, three plates held CD4 naive cells, three held CD4 memory, two held CD8 naive and one held CD8 memory.

Assay execution took place at the deep level. Profiling relied on immunoSEQ multiplex PCR, and the TCRdb table lists in-frame clones only, not all of them. The data contain approximately 2,200,000 clones, about 93% of them seen just once; the ten biggest clones take up more than 1.5%. Germline V gene data show CDR1 as SEHNR and CDR2 as FQNEAQ (reference sequence). CDR3 length: 18 amino acids. V was clipped by 2 bases and J by 0 bases; unmatched bases: 7. Whole-study results and caveats: Naive subsets generally exceeded memory subsets in estimated richness.

CD45RO-negative, CCR7-positively selected cells formed the naive CD8 fraction, excluding terminally differentiated effector memory CD45RA+ cells. As regards this clone: The target antigen is unknown.

The sequenced sample consisted of naive CD8+ T cells from PBMCs. This chain connects TRBV7-9 to TRBJ1-4, with 9 bases lining up with TRBD1. This receptor was identified in a man between 18 and 29 years old in good health. Some clones in this sample may be carry-over from other donors' samples. The CDR3 sequence is CASSLWDRDSATNEKLFF. In DNA, the CDR3 is TGTGCCAGCAGCTTATGGGACAGGGACTCTGCAACTAATGAAAAACTGTTTTTT.